The next 10 T cell receptor beta chains were all read from a single sample in a study of T cell changes during pregnancy in multiple sclerosis (dated by TCRdb to about 2019). Receptor amplification or capture employed the immunoSEQ multiplex PCR assay. The immuneACCESS repertoire file appears here via TCRdb, limited to in-frame rearrangements. These files lack a portion of the clones; in checked studies, under half of the deficit traces to unresolved V genes, and the cause of the others is not known. The sample contains about 28,000 clones, roughly nine tenths of them found a single time. The ten top clones hold 0.8% of the sample. The material sequenced was CD4+ T cells from peripheral blood mononuclear cells, taken in the second trimester of pregnancy. These receptors originate from a female donor with multiple sclerosis, enrolled in a pregnancy study.

The genes are TRBV5-1 and TRBJ2-2, with D maybe TRBD1 (5 bases). There are 16 residues in the CDR3. V lost 3 bases and J lost 3, with 15 bases in between. Germline assignment: CDR1 SGHRS and CDR2 YFSETQ. CDR3 sequence: CASSSTTAYYTGELFF. Written as DNA, the CDR3 is TGCGCCAGCAGCTCAACGACAGCCTACTACACCGGGGAGCTGTTTTTT.

The V and J genes are TRBV7-9 and TRBJ1-6; D is unresolved. Germline-derived CDR1 and CDR2 are SEHNR and FQNEAQ (reference sequence). The CDR3 has 15 residues. Between the trimmed V and J ends, which lost 4 bases and 9 bases, there was a span of 16 bases. This CDR3 is CASSSLEGVSSPLHF. The CDR3 DNA reads as TGTGCCAGCAGCTCTCTAGAAGGTGTCAGTTCACCCCTCCACTTT.

The V gene is TRBV29-1, the J gene TRBJ2-5, with a tentative D call TRBD1 (6 bases). Trimming pared 5 bases from V and 3 bases from J, leaving 10 bases between. CDR1 and CDR2 from the germline V gene are SQVTM and ANQGSEA. The CDR3 is made up of 12 amino acids. This chain's CDR3 is CSVLRTEETQYF. The CDR3 region has the DNA TGCAGCGTTCTCCGGACAGAAGAGACCCAGTACTTC. Full variable domain (rest looked up from reference TRBV29-1 and TRBJ2-5): SAVISQKPSRDICQRGTSLTIQCQVDSQVTMMFWYRQQPGQSLTLIATANQGSEATYESGFVIDKFPISRPNLTFSTLTVSNMSPEDSSIYLCSVLRTEETQYFGPGTRLLVL.

CDR3 DNA sequence: TGTGCCAGCAGCCTGGAGCGCAGCAATGAGCAGTTCTTC. This encodes CASSLERSNEQFF. The V call is TRBV2, the J call TRBJ2-1; D call uncertain. This CDR3 comprises 13 residues. Trimming cost V 6 bases and J 6 bases, with 12 bases left between them. CDR1 and CDR2 from the germline V gene are SNHLY and FYNNEI.

As DNA, the CDR3 is TGCGCCAGCAGCCAAGGGACTAGCCAGGTCACCTACAATGAGCAGTTCTTC. Protein: CASSQGTSQVTYNEQFF. The chain combines TRBV4-3 with TRBJ2-1; 8 nucleotides line up with TRBD2. CDR3 size: 17 residues. With 1 base clipped from V and 2 bases from J, the junction kept 7 bases outside the gene matches. The germline V gene encodes CDR1 LGHNA and CDR2 YSLEER.

The CDR3 nucleotides read TGCGCCAGCAGTAGTCAGCGGGGGCGAGAAGACTCCTACGAGCAGTACTTC. Amino acid sequence: CASSSQRGREDSYEQYF. The chain links TRBV10-2 to TRBJ2-7, with 8 bases identical to TRBD2. This CDR3 spans 17 amino acids. Germline-derived CDR1 and CDR2 are WSHSY and SAAADI. V was pared by 5 bases and J by 0 bases, with 12 bases of the junction left unmatched.

V gene TRBV19 combines with J gene TRBJ1-2; D is unclear. The germline V and J ends were trimmed by 3 bases and 4 bases, with 18 bases remaining between them. In germline, CDR1 is LNHDA, CDR2 SQIVND (reference sequence). This CDR3 spans 16 amino acids. This CDR3 is CASSISHGTMSYGYTF. The CDR3 DNA reads TGTGCCAGTAGTATTAGCCACGGAACTATGAGCTATGGCTACACCTTC. Drawing the rest from reference TRBV19 and TRBJ1-2, the complete variable domain is DGGITQSPKYLFRKEGQNVTLSCEQNLNHDAMYWYRQDPGQGLRLIYYSQIVNDFQKGDIAEGYSVSREKKESFPLTVTSAQKNPTAFYLCASSISHGTMSYGYTFGSGTRLTVV.

The chain has TRBV4-2 and TRBJ2-7, with TRBD1 as a possible D gene (6 bases). The CDR3 length is 15 residues. Between the trimmed V and J ends, which lost 1 base and 3 bases, there was a span of 13 bases. The germline V gene has CDR1 LGHNA and CDR2 YNFKEQ. CDR3 amino acids: CASSQGRGGNYEQYF. As DNA, the CDR3 is TGTGCCAGCAGCCAAGGTCGTGGGGGCAACTACGAGCAGTACTTC.

As DNA, the CDR3 is TGTGCCATCAGTGAGCTGGGGGGACAGGGCTATAATTCACCCCTCCACTTT. Its protein product is CAISELGGQGYNSPLHF. The V gene is TRBV10-3, the J gene TRBJ1-6, with 9 bases that match TRBD1. Germline V lookup: CDR1 ENHRY, CDR2 SYGVKD. The CDR3 covers 17 residues. J lost 3 bases, V lost 2 bases, and 5 bases had no gene match.

J is TRBJ2-3 and V is TRBV28; 9 positions match TRBD2. From germline, CDR1 is MDHEN and CDR2 SYDVKM. The V and J ends lost 8 bases and 1 base, in that order; junction bases with no gene match: 4. The CDR3 covers 14 residues. The CDR3 is CASSRGGGTDTQYF. In DNA, the CDR3 is TGTGCCAGCTCCCGCGGGGGGGGCACAGATACGCAGTATTTT.